This record covers a single T cell receptor beta chain. The source of the sample is a study of blood T cell repertoires in COVID-19. Study as a whole: Material from acute and convalescent COVID-19 was sourced from the United States, Italy and Spain.

Original data processing: Nucleated cell number was recorded as an estimate derived from reference gene primer amplification. The assay was immunoSEQ multiplex PCR, and TCRdb's table has in-frame clones only and misses some. The D gene and trimming were derived from the DNA, and the V and J assignments and clone size from that table. Among some 190,000 clones listed, more than 75% were seen once. The sequenced material came from PBMCs or T cells enriched from blood (not recorded which). The sequence derives from a woman aged 45-60 years with acute COVID-19.

For the CDR3, the DNA is TGTGCCAGCAGCTTAGGGCAGGGGCAAGATACGCAGTATTTT. It yields the protein CASSLGQGQDTQYF. The chain uses TRBV7-8 and TRBJ2-3; tentative D call: TRBD1 (6 bases). Germline V gives CDR1 SGHVS, CDR2 FQNEAQ. V gave up 1 base and J gave up 5 bases, with 10 bases separating them. The CDR3 runs to 14 residues.